One sample yielded the 28 T cell receptor beta chains listed below, sequenced in a study of CD8 T cells in Susac syndrome. Reverse transcription of roughly 0.5 to 1 ug RNA was carried out with random hexamers. Each CDR3 protein gets one entry after TCRdb re-called the immunoSEQ multiplex PCR reads with MiXCR. This table holds around 56,000 distinct CDR3 sequences, about 92% found once. Sequences were obtained from CD8+ T cells from PBMCs. The receptors were gathered from a human donor in good health.

The gene calls are TRBV15 and TRBJ1-5; D gene unclear. CDR3 length: 12 amino acids. Trimming removed 0 bases at V and 5 bases at J, with 2 bases between. Germline V gene lookup returns CDR1 LNHNV and CDR2 YYDKDF (reference sequence). In DNA, the CDR3 is TGTGCCACCAGCAGAGATGATCAGCCCCAGCATTTT. Its protein is CATSRDDQPQHF.

This sequence joins TRBV5-4 and TRBJ2-5; 10 bases map to TRBD1. Germline loops: CDR1 SGHNT, CDR2 YYREEE (reference sequence). V was pared by 3 bases and J by 0 bases, with 5 bases of the junction left unmatched. The CDR3 loop spans 16 amino acids. CDR3 region: CASSSSDRGYQETQYF. CDR3 DNA sequence: TGTGCCAGCAGCTCGTCGGACAGGGGGTACCAAGAGACCCAGTACTTC.

This chain links TRBV30 with TRBJ2-2; D gene unclear. Germline assignment: CDR1 GTSNPN and CDR2 SVGIG (reference sequence). The V and J ends lost 0 bases and 7 bases respectively, with 9 bases between them. The CDR3 covers 13 residues. The CDR3 coding sequence is TGTGCCTGGAGTGTTGGGCAGGACGGGGAGCTGTTTTTT. This sequence encodes CAWSVGQDGELFF.

The chain uses TRBV19 and TRBJ1-1, with D perhaps TRBD1 (6 bases). The CDR3 has 17 residues. Per germline, CDR1 LNHDA and CDR2 SQIVND (reference sequence). V lost 0 bases and J lost 4, with 18 bases in between. In DNA form, the CDR3 reads TGTGCCAGTAGTATAGATCCGGCAGGGGAAGGGAGCACTGAAGCTTTCTTT. Amino acids: CASSIDPAGEGSTEAFF.

This rearrangement joins TRBV6-6 to TRBJ1-1; D is uncertain. V was pared by 0 bases and J by 0 bases, with 8 bases between. Germline loops: CDR1 MNHNY, CDR2 SVGAGI (reference sequence). The CDR3 extends over 15 amino acids. The CDR3 sequence is CASSYSDRMNTEAFF. CDR3 bases: TGTGCCAGCAGTTACTCGGATCGAATGAACACTGAAGCTTTCTTT.

The V and J genes are TRBV6-2 or TRBV6-3 and TRBJ2-5; D gene uncertain. Trimming removed 0 bases from V and 5 bases from J, with 7 bases in between. Looked up from germline, CDR1 is MNHEY and CDR2 is SVGEGT. The CDR3 extends over 13 amino acids. CDR3 amino acids: CASSYSEVETQYF. In DNA form, the CDR3 reads TGTGCCAGCAGTTACTCAGAAGTGGAGACCCAGTACTTC.

The chain uses TRBV27 and TRBJ2-7; a possible D gene is TRBD2 (6 bases). The CDR3 totals 13 residues. The ends were cut back, 3 bases at V and 7 bases at J, with 13 bases in the middle. Germline loops: CDR1 MNHEY, CDR2 SMNVEV (reference sequence). The CDR3 nucleotides are TGTGCCAGCAGTTTCGGGGGTTCGAGGGAGCAGTACTTC. Encoded protein: CASSFGGSREQYF.

V and J are TRBV12-3 or TRBV12-4 and TRBJ1-5, with D uncertain. The CDR3 is 12 amino acids. Trimming took 6 bases from V and 5 from J, leaving 8 bases between them. This CDR3 reads CASSPRDQPQHF. CDR3 nucleotides: TGTGCCAGCAGCCCAAGGGATCAGCCCCAGCATTTT.

The chain combines TRBV9 with TRBJ1-2, with TRBD1 matching 12 bases. This CDR3 comprises 16 residues. J was trimmed by 3 bases and V by 3 bases; bases with no gene match: 6. CDR1 and CDR2 from the germline V gene are SGDLS and YYNGEE. The CDR3 nucleotides read TGTGCCAGCAGCGATCTTGGGACAGGGGGCCACTATGGCTACACCTTC. Translation gives CASSDLGTGGHYGYTF.

The chain employs TRBV5-5 and TRBJ2-3, with D perhaps being TRBD1 or TRBD2 (5 bases each). Per the germline V gene, CDR1 is SGHKS and CDR2 is YYEKEE (reference sequence). V was cut by 0 bases and J by 2 bases, with 19 bases left in between. This CDR3 is 18 amino acids long. This chain's CDR3 is CASSLAPGPPTATDTQYF. CDR3 coding DNA: TGTGCCAGCAGCTTGGCCCCGGGACCGCCAACGGCCACAGATACGCAGTATTTT. The full variable domain, completed using reference TRBV5-5 and TRBJ2-3, is DAGVTQSPTHLIKTRGQQVTLRCSPISGHKSVSWYQQVLGQGPQFIFQYYEKEERGRGNFPDRFSARQFPNYSSELNVNALLLGDSALYLCASSLAPGPPTATDTQYFGPGTRLTVL.

This chain links TRBV30 with TRBJ1-4; D not resolved. CDR3 length: 12 residues. V was cut by 2 bases and J by 7 bases, with 8 bases left in between. Germline V gene data show CDR1 as GTSNPN and CDR2 as SVGIG (reference sequence). CDR3 sequence reads: CAWSQSSEKLFF. CDR3 coding DNA: TGTGCCTGGAGTCAATCGAGTGAAAAACTGTTTTTT.

The chain has TRBV7-8 and TRBJ2-7, with 7 bases lining up with TRBD1. The J segment lost 0 bases and the V segment lost 5 bases, leaving 4 bases of the junction unmatched. This CDR3 comprises 14 residues. Germline V gene data show CDR1 as SGHVS and CDR2 as FQNEAQ. The CDR3 reads CASSLTGDSYEQYF. The CDR3 DNA follows: TGTGCCAGCAGCCTTACAGGGGACTCCTACGAGCAGTACTTC.

V is TRBV29-1 and J is TRBJ1-1, with D possibly being TRBD1 (6 bases). CDR3 length: 13 amino acids. Germline CDR1 reads SQVTM; CDR2 reads ANQGSEA. V lost 3 bases, J lost 4 bases, and 12 bases lay in between. The CDR3 DNA follows: TGCAGCGTTGAGGTTTTGACAGGCACTGAAGCTTTCTTT. Protein sequence: CSVEVLTGTEAFF.

This rearrangement joins TRBV2 to TRBJ2-3; D gene ambiguous. This CDR3 has 12 amino acids. Germline lookup yields CDR1 SNHLY and CDR2 FYNNEI. The germline V and J ends were trimmed by 7 bases and 4 bases, with 9 bases remaining between them. The CDR3 region is CASTRVSDTQYF. The CDR3 region has the DNA TGTGCCAGCACAAGAGTTTCAGATACGCAGTATTTT.

CDR3 sequence reads: CASSPGHSNYGYTF. The CDR3 DNA reads TGTGCCAGCAGCCCGGGACATTCTAACTATGGCTACACCTTC. The rearrangement links TRBV5-5 to TRBJ1-2; tentative D call: TRBD1 (6 bases). Deletions cut 4 bases from V and 0 bases from J, with 10 bases between. The CDR3 has 14 amino acids. Looked up from germline, CDR1 is SGHKS and CDR2 is YYEKEE (reference sequence).

This chain uses TRBV12-3 or TRBV12-4 with TRBJ2-7, with D possibly TRBD1 on 6 matching bases. The CDR3 contains 12 residues. The germline V and J ends were trimmed by 3 bases and 7 bases, with 10 bases remaining between them. For the CDR3, the DNA is TGTGCCAGCAGTTTGGCAGGGGAGGAGCAGTACTTC. Protein sequence: CASSLAGEEQYF.

The chain recombines TRBV7-6 with TRBJ2-5, with a weak D call TRBD2 (6 bases). The germline V gene encodes CDR1 SGHVS and CDR2 FNYEAQ. This CDR3 comprises 16 residues. Between the trimmed V and J ends, which lost 7 bases and 1 base, there was a span of 19 bases. CDR3 protein: CASTTRRGGFQETQYF. Here the CDR3 DNA reads TGTGCCAGCACCACCCGGCGGGGAGGTTTCCAAGAGACCCAGTACTTC.

This chain uses TRBV29-1 with TRBJ2-7; the D is unclear. Trimming stripped 5 bases from V and 2 bases from J, with 19 bases between. CDR1 SQVTM and CDR2 ANQGSEA come from the germline V gene. CDR3 length: 15 residues. CDR3 in amino acids: CSVFGLVGRTYEQYF. CDR3 DNA sequence: TGCAGCGTTTTTGGTTTGGTTGGCCGAACCTACGAGCAGTACTTC.

The V call is TRBV12-3 or TRBV12-4, the J call TRBJ2-3; 7 nucleotides line up with TRBD2. The V segment lost 3 bases and the J segment 3 bases; nucleotides outside the gene matches: 9. CDR3 length: 16 residues. The CDR3 loop is CASSLPTSKATDTQYF. The CDR3 DNA is TGTGCCAGCAGTTTGCCGACTAGCAAGGCGACAGATACGCAGTATTTT.

The rearrangement joins TRBV6-6 to TRBJ2-4; D is uncertain. Germline V gene sequence: CDR1 MNHNY, CDR2 SVGAGI (reference sequence). The CDR3 is made up of 11 amino acids. Trimming took 2 bases from V and 15 from J, leaving 11 bases between them. As DNA, the CDR3 is TGTGCCAGCAGTTACGAGTTAATGAGGTACTTC. Translated, it gives CASSYELMRYF.

The J gene is TRBJ1-5, the V gene TRBV28; D is ambiguous. The CDR3 length is 16 residues. V gave up 3 bases and J gave up 3 bases, with 15 bases separating them. Germline CDR1 is MDHEN and CDR2 is SYDVKM. Here the CDR3 reads CASSFEERRHNQPQHF. Here the CDR3 DNA reads TGTGCCAGCAGTTTTGAGGAGAGGAGGCACAATCAGCCCCAGCATTTT.

This chain connects TRBV14 to TRBJ2-7; D gene uncertain. This CDR3 contains 14 residues. Trimming removed 4 bases at V and 2 bases at J, with 12 bases between. Germline V gene lookup returns CDR1 SGHDN and CDR2 FVKESK. CDR3 bases: TGTGCCAGCAGCCCTGGGTCCGGGCCCTACGAGCAGTACTTC. It encodes CASSPGSGPYEQYF. The full variable domain, its missing parts supplied by reference TRBV14 and TRBJ2-7, is EAGVTQFPSHSVIEKGQTVTLRCDPISGHDNLYWYRRVMGKEIKFLLHFVKESKQDESGMPNNRFLAERTGGTYSTLKVQPAELEDSGVYFCASSPGSGPYEQYFGPGTRLTVT.

The genes are TRBV7-3 and TRBJ2-1, with TRBD2 matching 8 bases. V was pared by 4 bases and J by 1 base, with 15 bases of the junction left unmatched. In germline, CDR1 is SGHTA, CDR2 FQGTGA. This CDR3 has 19 residues. CDR3 in DNA: TGTGCCAGCAGCTCGTTGAGTTTAATCGGGGGGGCTTCCTACAATGAGCAGTTCTTC. It specifies CASSSLSLIGGASYNEQFF.

This chain links TRBV7-9 with TRBJ2-3, with a possible D match to TRBD1 (6 bases). The CDR3 runs 15 residues. Germline V lookup: CDR1 SEHNR, CDR2 FQNEAQ (reference sequence). The V gene lost 2 bases and the J gene lost 10 bases, with 19 bases spanning the gap. CDR3 sequence reads: CASSLLGTSGKSQYF. The CDR3 coding sequence is TGTGCCAGCAGCTTACTTGGGACATCAGGCAAGTCGCAGTATTTT.

This clonotype occurred once. The genes are TRBV4-3 and TRBJ1-5; no clear D gene. CDR3 size: 13 residues. The V and J ends lost 1 base and 6 bases respectively, with 7 bases between them. The germline V gene has CDR1 LGHNA and CDR2 YSLEER. The CDR3: CASSQVLAQPQHF. CDR3 DNA sequence: TGCGCCAGCAGCCAAGTTTTGGCTCAGCCCCAGCATTTT.

V usage is TRBV3-1 and J usage is TRBJ2-7, with D tentatively TRBD1 (5 bases). CDR3 length: 14 amino acids. Trimming cost V 0 bases and J 4 bases, with 10 bases left between them. Germline CDR1 reads LGHDT; CDR2 reads YNNKEL (reference sequence). The CDR3 sequence: CASSQDLQAYEQYF. DNA of the CDR3: TGTGCCAGCAGCCAAGATCTACAGGCTTACGAGCAGTACTTC.

The chain's CDR3 is CASSQTQGTGGSPLHF. CDR3 sequence (DNA): TGTGCCAGCAGCCAAACCCAGGGGACAGGGGGTTCACCCCTCCACTTT. The rearrangement joins TRBV9 to TRBJ1-6, with 11 nucleotides matching TRBD1. The V gene's germline CDR1 is SGDLS and CDR2 YYNGEE. CDR3 length equals 16 residues. The trim removed 4 bases at V and 9 bases at J, leaving 9 bases unmatched.

The J gene is TRBJ1-3, the V gene TRBV7-9, with unresolved D. V lost 4 bases, J lost 0 bases, and 16 bases lay in between. From germline, CDR1 is SEHNR and CDR2 FQNEAQ (reference sequence). CDR3 length equals 17 residues. CDR3 DNA: TGTGCCAGCAGCTCTCGGGTAAAACCTTGCTCTGGAAACACCATATATTTT. It codes for CASSSRVKPCSGNTIYF. Combining the CDR3 with reference TRBV7-9 and TRBJ1-3 gives the whole variable domain DTGVSQNPRHKITKRGQNVTFRCDPISEHNRLYWYRQTLGQGPEFLTYFQNEAQLEKSRLLSDRFSAERPKGSFSTLEIQRTEQGDSAMYLCASSSRVKPCSGNTIYFGEGSWLTVV.